The 24 T cell receptor beta chains given below trace back to one sample, sequenced in a study of identifying expanded T cells in peripheral blood. Assay: immunoSEQ multiplex PCR; the TCRdb copy retains only in-frame clones and omits some. The sample includes approximately 97,000 clones, about 87% seen only once; the top ten take 13% to 15%. Material for sequencing was blood. The receptors come from a person aged 18 to 69 in good health.

This sequence joins TRBV7-3 and TRBJ1-1; D gene uncertain. V was pared by 2 bases and J by 1 base, with 8 bases between. The CDR3 totals 14 residues. In germline, CDR1 is SGHTA, CDR2 FQGTGA. The CDR3 sequence: CASSLGSSNTEAFF. For the CDR3, the DNA is TGTGCCAGCAGCTTAGGGTCCTCGAACACTGAAGCTTTCTTT.

The rearrangement uses TRBV19 and TRBJ1-2, with 7 bases matching TRBD1. From germline, CDR1 is LNHDA and CDR2 SQIVND (reference sequence). J lost 0 bases, V lost 6 bases, and 10 bases had no gene match. The CDR3 runs 16 residues. CDR3 bases: TGTGCCAGTAGCCTGCGGGGGACAGCGACTAACTATGGCTACACCTTC. This codes for CASSLRGTATNYGYTF.

DNA of the CDR3: TGTGCCAGCAGTGATCGTCGGGTGGGTAACGAGCAGTACTTC. Encoded protein: CASSDRRVGNEQYF. J is TRBJ2-7 and V is TRBV6-1; D is ambiguous. CDR3 length: 14 residues. V lost 3 bases, J lost 5 bases, and 14 bases lay in between. Germline V CDR1 and CDR2: MNHNS, SASEGT.

The chain has TRBV12-2 and TRBJ1-1. TRBV12-2 constitutes a pseudogene. The CDR3 contains 10 residues. The CDR3: CASRSRWAFF. The CDR3, as DNA: TGTGCAAGTCGCTCAAGGTGGGCTTTCTTT.

The chain couples TRBV5-1 to TRBJ1-2, with TRBD1 matching over 8 bases. With 0 bases clipped from V and 0 bases from J, the junction kept 28 bases outside the gene matches. Germline loops: CDR1 SGHRS, CDR2 YFSETQ. CDR3 size: 24 residues. The CDR3 DNA follows: TGCGCCAGCAGCTTGGGTCCCATCCCAGGACTGACAGGGGACCAAATGAGGGCTAACTATGGCTACACCTTC. Protein product: CASSLGPIPGLTGDQMRANYGYTF. Drawing the rest from reference TRBV5-1 and TRBJ1-2, the complete variable domain is KAGVTQTPRYLIKTRGQQVTLSCSPISGHRSVSWYQQTPGQGLQFLFEYFSETQRNKGNFPGRFSGRQFSNSRSEMNVSTLELGDSALYLCASSLGPIPGLTGDQMRANYGYTFGSGTRLTVV.

V is TRBV5-1 and J is TRBJ1-4; 9 bases fit TRBD1. Germline-derived CDR1 and CDR2 are SGHRS and YFSETQ. The CDR3 covers 16 residues. Trimming cost V 4 bases and J 7 bases; bases outside gene matches: 11. The CDR3, as DNA: TGCGCCAGCAGCATGGCCAAAGTGGACAGGGGTGAAAAACTGTTTTTT. This gives the protein CASSMAKVDRGEKLFF.

The gene calls are TRBV7-9 and TRBJ2-7, with 7 bases fitting TRBD1. Trimming took 5 bases from V and 2 from J; bases not matched to a gene: 6. CDR1 and CDR2 (germline): SEHNR, FQNEAQ (reference sequence). The CDR3 is made up of 14 amino acids. The CDR3 region is CASSLRQGAYEQYF. In nucleotides, the CDR3 is TGTGCCAGCAGCCTCCGACAGGGAGCCTACGAGCAGTACTTC.

The chain couples TRBV19 to TRBJ1-5, with 8 bases identical to TRBD1. This CDR3 region has 16 residues. Trimming took 7 bases from V and 4 from J; bases not matched to a gene: 12. Germline V gene data show CDR1 as LNHDA and CDR2 as SQIVND (reference sequence). The CDR3 region has the DNA TGTGCCAGTACGCTGGGTAGGGACAGGCGGAATCAGCCCCAGCATTTT. Amino acids: CASTLGRDRRNQPQHF.

The rearrangement links TRBV7-2 to TRBJ2-1; 10 bases match TRBD1. The V segment lost 4 bases and the J segment 7 bases; nucleotides outside the gene matches: 4. Per germline, CDR1 SGHTA and CDR2 FQGNSA. The CDR3 covers 14 residues. CDR3 nucleotide sequence: TGTGCCAGCAGCTCCCGGACAGGGGGAAATGAGCAGTTCTTC. Translating it yields CASSSRTGGNEQFF.

The rearrangement links TRBV9 to TRBJ1-4; D ambiguous. The CDR3 runs 14 residues. Trimming shortened V by 0 bases and J by 0 bases, and 3 bases separated the two germline ends. In germline, CDR1 is SGDLS, CDR2 YYNGEE. The CDR3 nucleotides read TGTGCCAGCAGCGTAGCCGCAACTAATGAAAAACTGTTTTTT. Encoded protein: CASSVAATNEKLFF. Full variable domain (missing parts from reference TRBV9 and TRBJ1-4): DSGVTQTPKHLITATGQRVTLRCSPRSGDLSVYWYQQSLDQGLQFLIQYYNGEERAKGNILERFSAQQFPDLHSELNLSSLELGDSALYFCASSVAATNEKLFFGSGTQLSVL.

The V and J genes are TRBV7-9 and TRBJ2-7; D not resolved. The CDR3 loop spans 13 amino acids. Germline lookup yields CDR1 SEHNR and CDR2 FQNEAQ (reference sequence). Trimming removed 5 bases at V and 4 bases at J, with 12 bases between. CDR3 region: CASSPMVVYEQYF. CDR3 nucleotide sequence: TGTGCCAGCAGCCCCATGGTTGTATACGAGCAGTACTTC.

The chain joins TRBV6-5 to TRBJ1-2; tentatively, D is TRBD1 (6 bases). The CDR3 totals 13 residues. V lost 5 bases and J lost 4, with 11 bases in between. From germline, CDR1 is MNHEY and CDR2 SVGAGI. The CDR3 DNA follows: TGTGCCAGCAGTCGACAGGCTTTCTATGGCTACACCTTC. This encodes CASSRQAFYGYTF.

There are a few counts of this clone. V and J are TRBV11-3 and TRBJ2-7; D unresolved. Germline CDR1 reads SGHNT; CDR2 reads YENEEA. CDR3 length equals 14 residues. Trimming removed 0 bases from V and 1 base from J, with 7 bases in between. CDR3 DNA sequence: TGTGCCAGCAGCTTAGAAGGACGGTCCTACGAGCAGTACTTC. Its translation is CASSLEGRSYEQYF.

The chain has TRBV7-9 and TRBJ1-4; no reliable D call. Looked up from germline, CDR1 is SEHNR and CDR2 is FQNEAQ (reference sequence). The CDR3 runs 14 residues. The germline V and J ends were trimmed by 5 bases and 8 bases, with 15 bases remaining between them. CDR3 nucleotide sequence: TGTGCCAGCAGCCACAGCGGCGGGAGGGAAAAACTGTTTTTT. This gives the protein CASSHSGGREKLFF.

The chain combines TRBV11-1 with TRBJ2-3; the D gene is possibly TRBD1 (6 bases). Germline CDR1 SGHAT, CDR2 FQDESV (reference sequence). The CDR3 is made up of 14 amino acids. Trimming pared 8 bases from V and 2 bases from J, leaving 14 bases between. The CDR3 loop is CASFSGQHTDTQYF. The CDR3 DNA reads as TGTGCCAGCTTCTCGGGACAACACACAGATACGCAGTATTTT.

The sample holds one count of this clone. The rearrangement uses TRBV7-2 and TRBJ1-4; 7 bases agree with TRBD1. The trim removed 1 base at V and 8 bases at J, leaving 4 bases unmatched. Germline CDR1 reads SGHTA; CDR2 reads FQGNSA. CDR3 size: 14 residues. CDR3 sequence (DNA): TGTGCCAGCAGCTTAGGCCCGGGACAGGAAAAACTGTTTTTT. Translation: CASSLGPGQEKLFF.

The V gene is TRBV5-6, the J gene TRBJ2-5; D perhaps matches TRBD1 (5 bases). This CDR3 region has 14 residues. V was cut by 4 bases and J by 1 base, with 11 bases left in between. Germline CDR1 reads SGHDT; CDR2 reads YYEEEE. The CDR3 DNA reads as TGTGCCAGCAGCCCGACGGACATCCAAGAGACCCAGTACTTC. It specifies CASSPTDIQETQYF.

This chain joins TRBV12-5 and TRBJ2-1; possible D gene TRBD1, 5 bases. The CDR3 is made up of 13 amino acids. CDR1 and CDR2 (germline): LGHNT, FRNRAP. The V and J ends lost 7 bases and 6 bases respectively, with 13 bases between them. The CDR3 protein is CASALDQGNEQFF. CDR3 sequence (DNA): TGTGCTAGTGCTCTGGACCAGGGCAATGAGCAGTTCTTC.

This clone came up once. The chain combines TRBV14 with TRBJ2-7; D is unclear. The CDR3 totals 14 residues. Trimming shortened V by 5 bases and J by 2 bases, and 13 bases separated the two germline ends. Germline V gene sequence: CDR1 SGHDN, CDR2 FVKESK. The CDR3 nucleotides read TGTGCCAGCAGCTGGTTCTCCCTTCCCTACGAGCAGTACTTC. As protein: CASSWFSLPYEQYF.

The rearrangement links TRBV10-3 to TRBJ2-5, with a weak D call TRBD1 (6 bases). Germline CDR1 is ENHRY and CDR2 is SYGVKD. The CDR3 covers 16 residues. V was pared by 10 bases and J by 7 bases, with 28 bases between. CDR3 sequence: CATRGLAKRESGTQYF. The CDR3 DNA reads TGTGCCACCAGGGGTTTGGCTAAGAGGGAGAGTGGGACCCAGTACTTC.

The chain employs TRBV10-3 and TRBJ1-2, with 10 bases that match TRBD1. Germline CDR1 ENHRY, CDR2 SYGVKD. The CDR3 sequence is 16 residues long. V lost 4 bases, J lost 4 bases, and 9 bases stayed unmatched. The chain's CDR3 is CAISALSRDRGYGYTF. The CDR3 DNA reads TGTGCCATCAGTGCCCTGTCCCGGGACAGGGGCTATGGCTACACCTTC.

V and J are TRBV5-1 and TRBJ2-7, with 13 bases matching TRBD2. The J segment lost 6 bases and the V segment lost 5 bases, leaving 8 bases of the junction unmatched. Germline V gene lookup returns CDR1 SGHRS and CDR2 YFSETQ. This CDR3 comprises 15 residues. The CDR3 sequence is CASRRTSGSLLEQYF. In nucleotides, the CDR3 is TGCGCCAGCAGACGGACTAGCGGGAGCCTCCTCGAGCAGTACTTC.

The chain recombines TRBV5-1 with TRBJ1-4; D call uncertain. The CDR3 is made up of 15 amino acids. Looked up from germline, CDR1 is SGHRS and CDR2 is YFSETQ. V was clipped by 0 bases and J by 1 base, with 7 bases between them. CDR3 coding DNA: TGCGCCAGCAGCTTGGGCGGCTTAACTAATGAAAAACTGTTTTTT. Protein: CASSLGGLTNEKLFF.

Note on this clone: Within the sample, other DNA sequences also encode this same CDR3. The chain has TRBV5-1 and TRBJ2-5; 7 bases map to TRBD1. The CDR3 length is 14 residues. Looked up from germline, CDR1 is SGHRS and CDR2 is YFSETQ. J gave up 4 bases and V 4 bases, and 7 bases lay outside the gene matches. The CDR3 here is CASSLGGRGETQYF. In DNA form, the CDR3 reads TGCGCCAGCAGCCTAGGGGGCCGGGGAGAGACCCAGTACTTC.